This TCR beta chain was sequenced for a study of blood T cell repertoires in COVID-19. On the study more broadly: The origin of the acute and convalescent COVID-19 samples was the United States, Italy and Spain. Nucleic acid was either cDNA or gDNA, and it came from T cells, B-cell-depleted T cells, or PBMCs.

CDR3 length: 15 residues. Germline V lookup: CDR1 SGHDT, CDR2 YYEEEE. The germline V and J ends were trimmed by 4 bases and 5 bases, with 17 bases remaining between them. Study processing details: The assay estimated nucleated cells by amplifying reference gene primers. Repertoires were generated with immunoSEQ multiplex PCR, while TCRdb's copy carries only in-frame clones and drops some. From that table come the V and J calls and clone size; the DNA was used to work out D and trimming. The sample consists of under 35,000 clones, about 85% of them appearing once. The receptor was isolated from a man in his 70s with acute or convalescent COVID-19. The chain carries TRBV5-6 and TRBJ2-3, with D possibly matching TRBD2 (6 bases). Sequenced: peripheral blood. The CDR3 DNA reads TGTGCCAGCAGCCGTCGTCCACTAGCTTTAGATACGCAGTATTTT. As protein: CASSRRPLALDTQYF. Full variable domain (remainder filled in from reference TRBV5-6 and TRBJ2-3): DAGVTQSPTHLIKTRGQQVTLRCSPKSGHDTVSWYQQALGQGPQFIFQYYEEEERQRGNFPDRFSGHQFPNYSSELNVNALLLGDSALYLCASSRRPLALDTQYFGPGTRLTVL.